This T cell receptor (beta chain) was profiled in a study of metastatic and nonmetastatic thyroid tumors. Study-level information: It was across blood and tumor or nodule tissue from malignant and benign thyroid patients that repertoires were compared. Study conclusions and caveats: Benign nodules reportedly had significantly lower TCR beta diversity than malignant thyroid tumors in blood and tumor.

This clone was seen a handful of times. Its antigen is not known. Thyroid surgery was performed in patients who had received no treatment beforehand. How the authors handled the data: Building a distant-metastasis classifier for papillary thyroid cancer drew on CDR3 differences across clinicopathological groups. With MiXCR, TCRdb reprocessed the PCR reads. None of the V and J calls come from the authors' own analysis; TCRdb made them. The top ten clones hold roughly 8.8% of a sample with 30,000 to 40,000 clones, about 25% of them seen once. With V trimmed by 3 bases and J by 15 bases, 10 bases remained unmatched. Germline CDR1 MNHNS, CDR2 SASEGT. CDR3 length: 13 amino acids.

The chain combines TRBV6-1 with TRBJ2-2, with 7 bases that match TRBD2. The sequence was collected from a female donor with papillary thyroid cancer or a benign thyroid nodule (not recorded which). Some clones in this sample may be carry-over from other donors' samples. The sequenced material came from blood. The CDR3: CASSERPGTKVFF. In nucleotides, the CDR3 is TGTGCCAGCAGTGAGCGGCCCGGGACTAAGGTGTTTTTT.